The 13 T cell receptor beta chains below all came from one sample that was sequenced in a study of neurological immune-mediated disorders. TCRdb re-analysed the 5' RACE reads in MiXCR, keeping a single row per CDR3 protein. The profile covers about 43,000 distinct CDR3 sequences, with approximately 12% appearing a single time and roughly 1.2% taken by the ten largest. Sequencing input: PBMCs. The receptors derive from a female donor in good health.

This clonotype was seen repeatedly, ten times or more. The V gene is TRBV18, the J gene TRBJ2-5; TRBD2 is a possible D gene (6 bases). The CDR3 totals 14 residues. The V gene's germline CDR1 is KGHSH and CDR2 LQKENI. Trimming removed 0 bases at V and 1 base at J, with 6 bases between. The CDR3 loop reads CASSPPGLQETQYF. CDR3 DNA: TGTGCCAGCTCACCACCGGGACTCCAAGAGACCCAGTACTTC.

This clonotype was seen at least ten times. This CDR3 is CSVVRGAPGYGYTF. CDR3 DNA sequence: TGCAGCGTTGTCCGGGGGGCCCCAGGCTATGGCTACACCTTC. This chain connects TRBV29-1 to TRBJ1-2; tentative D call: TRBD1 (6 bases). Germline V gives CDR1 SQVTM, CDR2 ANQGSEA. The CDR3 contains 14 residues. Trimming took 4 bases from V and 4 from J, leaving 16 bases between them.

This rearrangement joins TRBV7-9 to TRBJ2-7, with a possible D match to TRBD1 (6 bases). Per the germline V gene, CDR1 is SEHNR and CDR2 is FQNEAQ (reference sequence). The CDR3 spans 14 residues. The V gene lost 5 bases and the J gene lost 2 bases, with 13 bases spanning the gap. The CDR3 reads CASSITGYAYEQYF. DNA for the CDR3: TGTGCCAGCAGCATCACAGGGTATGCCTACGAGCAGTACTTC. Drawing the rest from reference TRBV7-9 and TRBJ2-7, the complete variable domain is DTGVSQNPRHKITKRGQNVTFRCDPISEHNRLYWYRQTLGQGPEFLTYFQNEAQLEKSRLLSDRFSAERPKGSFSTLEIQRTEQGDSAMYLCASSITGYAYEQYFGPGTRLTVT.

CDR3 protein: CASSQAGSGQPQHF. The CDR3 coding sequence is TGTGCCAGCAGCCAAGCAGGGAGCGGTCAGCCCCAGCATTTT. The chain has TRBV3-1 and TRBJ1-5; a possible D gene is TRBD1 (5 bases). V was cut by 1 base and J by 6 bases, with 10 bases left in between. CDR3 length equals 14 residues. Germline CDR1 reads LGHDT; CDR2 reads YNNKEL (reference sequence).

This clonotype was counted many times. The rearrangement joins TRBV12-3 or TRBV12-4 to TRBJ2-7; weak D call: TRBD1 (5 bases). CDR3 size: 12 residues. The germline V and J ends were trimmed by 6 bases and 0 bases, with 6 bases remaining between them. The CDR3 protein is CASSGHSYEQYF. In DNA, the CDR3 is TGTGCCAGCAGCGGACACTCCTACGAGCAGTACTTC.

This clonotype was recorded many times. This chain connects TRBV11-2 to TRBJ2-3; TRBD2 aligns across 8 bases. Germline assignment: CDR1 SGHAT and CDR2 FQNNGV. The V and J ends lost 6 bases and 0 bases, in that order; junction bases with no gene match: 5. The CDR3 has 15 amino acids. This CDR3 reads CASSWVAGSTDTQYF. The DNA for the CDR3 is TGTGCCAGCAGTTGGGTAGCGGGGAGCACAGATACGCAGTATTTT.

The sample holds many counts of this clonotype. The V call is TRBV15, the J call TRBJ1-4; D might be TRBD1 (6 bases). Trimming removed 0 bases at V and 5 bases at J, with 16 bases between. Germline V CDR1 and CDR2: LNHNV, YYDKDF (reference sequence). There are 17 residues in the CDR3. The CDR3 reads CATSRDSGALDNEKLFF. The CDR3 DNA reads as TGTGCCACCAGCAGAGATTCGGGGGCCTTAGACAATGAAAAACTGTTTTTT.

In its sample, this clonotype was seen many times. This chain's CDR3 is CASSLDRSPYGYTF. For the CDR3, the DNA is TGTGCCAGCAGCTTGGACAGGTCTCCCTATGGCTACACCTTC. This sequence joins TRBV5-6 and TRBJ1-2; TRBD1 might be the D (5 bases). The germline CDR1 and CDR2 sequences are SGHDT and YYEEEE. This CDR3 region has 14 residues. Trimming removed 0 bases at V and 4 bases at J, with 10 bases between. Full variable domain (remainder filled in from reference TRBV5-6 and TRBJ1-2): DAGVTQSPTHLIKTRGQQVTLRCSPKSGHDTVSWYQQALGQGPQFIFQYYEEEERQRGNFPDRFSGHQFPNYSSELNVNALLLGDSALYLCASSLDRSPYGYTFGSGTRLTVV.

This rearrangement joins TRBV7-9 to TRBJ2-1; 11 nucleotides match TRBD2. The germline V gene has CDR1 SEHNR and CDR2 FQNEAQ (reference sequence). This CDR3 has 18 residues. V was pared by 0 bases and J by 4 bases, with 8 bases of the junction left unmatched. The CDR3 region has the DNA TGTGCCAGCAGCTTAGCTTCTCAGGGGACTAGCGGATACAATGAGCAGTTCTTC. Its translation: CASSLASQGTSGYNEQFF. Full variable domain (remainder filled in from reference TRBV7-9 and TRBJ2-1): DTGVSQNPRHKITKRGQNVTFRCDPISEHNRLYWYRQTLGQGPEFLTYFQNEAQLEKSRLLSDRFSAERPKGSFSTLEIQRTEQGDSAMYLCASSLASQGTSGYNEQFFGPGTRLTVL.

This clonotype was seen many times. The chain couples TRBV5-1 to TRBJ2-2, with D hard to call. The CDR3 totals 14 residues. CDR1 is SGHRS and CDR2 is YFSETQ in the germline V gene. V was shortened by 4 bases and J by 5 bases, with 12 bases between the two germline ends. The CDR3 here is CASSLFQLTGELFF. CDR3 sequence (DNA): TGCGCCAGCAGCCTCTTCCAGCTAACCGGGGAGCTGTTTTTT.

This clonotype occurred many times. The chain joins TRBV30 to TRBJ1-5; D possibly corresponds to TRBD1 (5 bases). The ends were cut back, 3 bases at V and 2 bases at J, with 8 bases in the middle. Germline values: CDR1 GTSNPN, CDR2 SVGIG (reference sequence). The CDR3 is 13 residues long. CDR3 loop: CAWRGDGNQPQHF. CDR3 in DNA: TGTGCCTGGAGGGGGGACGGCAATCAGCCCCAGCATTTT.

In its sample, this clonotype was seen many times. This chain uses TRBV6-6 with TRBJ1-5; D unclear. V lost 8 bases to trimming and J lost 11 bases, with 13 bases between them. The CDR3 spans 11 residues. Germline-derived CDR1 and CDR2 are MNHNY and SVGAGI (reference sequence). The CDR3 region has the DNA TGTGCCAGCGGTCAAACCGGTGCCCAGCATTTT. Residues: CASGQTGAQHF.

This chain uses TRBV5-1 with TRBJ2-1, with 9 bases aligning to TRBD2. The CDR3 is made up of 19 amino acids. The V gene end was trimmed by 0 bases and the J gene end by 10 bases; junction bases not matched to a gene: 20. Germline CDR1 SGHRS, CDR2 YFSETQ. The CDR3 DNA reads TGCGCCAGCAGCTTGGTGGCTAGCGGGGACGGCCTGCTCCCACCGGAGCAGTTCTTC. This translates into CASSLVASGDGLLPPEQFF. The variable domain in full, with the rest retrieved from reference TRBV5-1 and TRBJ2-1, is KAGVTQTPRYLIKTRGQQVTLSCSPISGHRSVSWYQQTPGQGLQFLFEYFSETQRNKGNFPGRFSGRQFSNSRSEMNVSTLELGDSALYLCASSLVASGDGLLPPEQFFGPGTRLTVL.